This T cell receptor (beta chain) originates from a study of T-cell memory formation after mild COVID-19. Using its own MiXCR run on the 5' RACE reads, TCRdb lists one record per CDR3 protein. The sample comprises around 510,000 distinct CDR3 sequences, about 20% of which are singletons, and under 8.5% rests with the top ten. CDR3 length: 13 residues. With V trimmed by 5 bases and J by 4 bases, 4 bases remained unmatched. CDR1 is SQVTM and CDR2 is ANQGSEA in the germline V gene. Study results and limitations: Cross-reactive memory apparently joined, as some responding clones appeared in pre-infection memory.

Points on this clonotype: Its cognate antigen is unknown.

Source material: PBMCs or a T cell subset sorted from them (not recorded which). V is TRBV29-1 and J is TRBJ1-2; 10 nucleotides match TRBD1. The clonotype comes from an adult woman who had mild COVID-19 (a few samples of this study predate the infection). Cell type and time point are not known. CDR3 amino acids: CSVPTGGGYGYTF. As DNA, the CDR3 is TGCAGCGTTCCGACAGGGGGCGGCTATGGCTACACCTTC.